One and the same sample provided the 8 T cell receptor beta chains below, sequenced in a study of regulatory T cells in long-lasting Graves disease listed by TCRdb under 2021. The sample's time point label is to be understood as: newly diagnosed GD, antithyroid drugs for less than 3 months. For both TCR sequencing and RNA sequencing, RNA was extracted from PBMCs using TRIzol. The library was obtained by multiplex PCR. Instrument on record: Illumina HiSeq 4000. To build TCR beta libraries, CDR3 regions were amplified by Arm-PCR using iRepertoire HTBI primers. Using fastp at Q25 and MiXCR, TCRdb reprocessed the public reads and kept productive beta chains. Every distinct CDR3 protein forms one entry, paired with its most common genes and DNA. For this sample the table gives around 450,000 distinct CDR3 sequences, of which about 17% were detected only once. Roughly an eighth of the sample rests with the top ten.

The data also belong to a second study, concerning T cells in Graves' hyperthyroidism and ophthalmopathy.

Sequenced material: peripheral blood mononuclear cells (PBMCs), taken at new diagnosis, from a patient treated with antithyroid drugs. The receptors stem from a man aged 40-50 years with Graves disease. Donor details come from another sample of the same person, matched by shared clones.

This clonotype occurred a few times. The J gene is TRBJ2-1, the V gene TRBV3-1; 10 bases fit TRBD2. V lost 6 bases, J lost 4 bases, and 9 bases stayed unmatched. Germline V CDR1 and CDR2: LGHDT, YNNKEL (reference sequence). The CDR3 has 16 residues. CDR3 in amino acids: CASSFPGLAPYNEQFF. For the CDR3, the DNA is TGTGCCAGCAGTTTTCCGGGACTAGCGCCTTACAATGAGCAGTTCTTC.

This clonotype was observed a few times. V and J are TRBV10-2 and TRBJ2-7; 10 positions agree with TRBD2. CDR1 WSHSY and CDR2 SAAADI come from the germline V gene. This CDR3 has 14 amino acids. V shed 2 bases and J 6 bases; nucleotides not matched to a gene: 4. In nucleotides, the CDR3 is TGCGCCAGCAGTGAGCTAGCGGGAGCAGCCGAGCAGTACTTC. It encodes CASSELAGAAEQYF.

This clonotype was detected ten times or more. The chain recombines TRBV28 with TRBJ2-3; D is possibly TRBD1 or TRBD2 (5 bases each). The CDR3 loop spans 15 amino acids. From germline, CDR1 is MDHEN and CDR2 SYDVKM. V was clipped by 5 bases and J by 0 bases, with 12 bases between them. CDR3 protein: CASSAPGASTDTQYF. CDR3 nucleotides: TGTGCCAGCAGTGCTCCCGGGGCCAGCACAGATACGCAGTATTTT.

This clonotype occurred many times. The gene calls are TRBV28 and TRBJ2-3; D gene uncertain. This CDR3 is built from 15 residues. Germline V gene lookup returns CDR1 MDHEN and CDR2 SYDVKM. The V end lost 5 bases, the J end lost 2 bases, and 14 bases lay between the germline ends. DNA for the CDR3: TGTGCCAGCAGTCCGATGACGGAATACACAGATACGCAGTATTTT. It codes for CASSPMTEYTDTQYF.

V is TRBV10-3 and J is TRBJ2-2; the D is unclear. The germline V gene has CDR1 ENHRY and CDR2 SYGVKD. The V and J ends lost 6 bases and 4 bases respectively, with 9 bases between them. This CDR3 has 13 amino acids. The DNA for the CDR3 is TGTGCCATCAGCGAGGACGGCACCGGGGAGCTGTTTTTT. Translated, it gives CAISEDGTGELFF.

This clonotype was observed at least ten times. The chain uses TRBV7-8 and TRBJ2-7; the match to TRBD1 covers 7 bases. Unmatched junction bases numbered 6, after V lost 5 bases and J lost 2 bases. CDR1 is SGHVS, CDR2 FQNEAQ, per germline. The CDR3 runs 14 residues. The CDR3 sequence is CASSRDRETYEQYF. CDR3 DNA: TGTGCCAGCAGCAGAGACAGGGAAACCTACGAGCAGTACTTC.

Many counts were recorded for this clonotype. The CDR3 is CASSSSGGLQYF. The CDR3 nucleotides are TGTGCCAGCAGTTCCTCGGGGGGTTTACAGTACTTC. V gene TRBV12-3 or TRBV12-4 combines with J gene TRBJ2-7; TRBD2 matches 7 bases. Unmatched junction bases numbered 7, after V lost 4 bases and J lost 10 bases. CDR3 length: 12 amino acids.

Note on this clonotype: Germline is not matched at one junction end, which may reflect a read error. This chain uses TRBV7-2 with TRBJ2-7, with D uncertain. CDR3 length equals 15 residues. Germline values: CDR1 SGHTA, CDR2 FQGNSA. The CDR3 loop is CANSLVVQITYEQYF. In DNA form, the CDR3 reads TGTGCCAACAGCTTAGTGGTACAGATTACCTACGAGCAGTACTTC.